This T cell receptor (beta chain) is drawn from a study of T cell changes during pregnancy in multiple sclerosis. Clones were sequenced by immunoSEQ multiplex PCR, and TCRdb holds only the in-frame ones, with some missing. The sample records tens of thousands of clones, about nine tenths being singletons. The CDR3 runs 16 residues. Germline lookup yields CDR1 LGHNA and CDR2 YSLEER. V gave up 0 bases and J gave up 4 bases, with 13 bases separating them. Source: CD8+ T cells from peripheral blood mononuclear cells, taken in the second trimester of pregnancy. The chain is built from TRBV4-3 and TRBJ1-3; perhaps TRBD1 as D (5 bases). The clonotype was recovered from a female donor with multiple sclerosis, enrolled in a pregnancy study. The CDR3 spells CASSQDSTGVGNTIYF. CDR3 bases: TGCGCCAGCAGCCAAGATTCTACGGGGGTAGGAAACACCATATATTTT.